The rows below give T cell receptor beta chains drawn from one sample of a study of T cell changes during pregnancy in multiple sclerosis. The table came from immunoSEQ multiplex PCR; TCRdb's copy has only in-frame clones and leaves some out. The sample consists of 50,000 or so clones, over 80% of them appearing once. The sample here was CD4+ T cells from peripheral blood mononuclear cells, taken after pregnancy. Every receptor here comes from a female donor with multiple sclerosis, enrolled in a pregnancy study. Both conserved end residues are part of each CDR3. The order of the fields is clone size, V gene, D gene, J gene, CDR3 DNA, CDR3 protein. D genes are given only for firm matches. Size is omitted from some rows. Given values are once, few, many or a class for expanded clones.

clone_size: -; v_call: TRBV25-1; d_call: -; j_call: TRBJ1-2; cdr3_nt: TGTGCCAGCATTCCCGGGAACGGCAACTATGGCTACACCTTC; cdr3_aa: CASIPGNGNYGYTF
clone_size: -; v_call: TRBV18; d_call: TRBD2; j_call: TRBJ2-3; cdr3_nt: TGTGCCAGCTCACCCCTCACGGGCGGGAGGACATCTAGCACAGATACGCAGTATTTT; cdr3_aa: CASSPLTGGRTSSTDTQYF
clone_size: -; v_call: TRBV7-3; d_call: TRBD1; j_call: TRBJ2-6; cdr3_nt: TGTGCCAGCAGCTTAGTGGGGACAGGGAAAGCTGGGGCCAACGTCCTGACTTTC; cdr3_aa: CASSLVGTGKAGANVLTF
clone_size: once; v_call: TRBV5-1; d_call: -; j_call: TRBJ2-1; cdr3_nt: TGCGCCAGCAGCTTGATTGTGGGGCCAGACAATGAGCAGTTCTTC; cdr3_aa: CASSLIVGPDNEQFF
clone_size: once; v_call: TRBV7-9; d_call: -; j_call: TRBJ1-5; cdr3_nt: TGTGCCAGCAGCTTAGCGGGGGGGCAAGGTCAGCCCCAGCATTTT; cdr3_aa: CASSLAGGQGQPQHF
clone_size: -; v_call: TRBV19; d_call: -; j_call: TRBJ2-2; cdr3_nt: TGTGCCAGGTGGGGACAAACCAACACCGGGGAGCTGTTTTTT; cdr3_aa: CARWGQTNTGELFF
clone_size: once; v_call: TRBV15; d_call: -; j_call: TRBJ1-4; cdr3_nt: TGTGCCACCAGCAGAGATTCGGGGGCAGGGGAGGGAAAACTGTTTTTT; cdr3_aa: CATSRDSGAGEGKLFF
clone_size: -; v_call: TRBV30; d_call: -; j_call: TRBJ2-5; cdr3_nt: TGTGCCTGGAGTTCCCTCTCTAGCGTTAGGGTTAAAGAGACCCAGTACTTC; cdr3_aa: CAWSSLSSVRVKETQYF
clone_size: -; v_call: TRBV2; d_call: -; j_call: TRBJ1-2; cdr3_nt: TGTGCCAGCAGTGAGACCGGGGTGGGTGGCTACACCTTC; cdr3_aa: CASSETGVGGYTF
clone_size: -; v_call: TRBV19; d_call: TRBD2; j_call: TRBJ2-2; cdr3_nt: TGTGCCAGTAGTATCCTGGCGGGAGGGCCCACCGGGGAGCTGTTTTTT; cdr3_aa: CASSILAGGPTGELFF
clone_size: -; v_call: TRBV5-6; d_call: -; j_call: TRBJ1-1; cdr3_nt: TGTGCCAGCACCATTGGGGCAGGCGGATGGGAAACTGAAGCTTTCTTT; cdr3_aa: CASTIGAGGWETEAFF
clone_size: -; v_call: TRBV28; d_call: TRBD1; j_call: TRBJ1-1; cdr3_nt: TGTGCCAGCAGACCCAACAGGGGCAGGAACACTGAAGCTTTCTTT; cdr3_aa: CASRPNRGRNTEAFF
clone_size: -; v_call: TRBV27; d_call: TRBD1; j_call: TRBJ1-5; cdr3_nt: TGTGCCAGCAGTGACCGGGACAGGGGACTTGGTCAGCCCCAGCATTTT; cdr3_aa: CASSDRDRGLGQPQHF
clone_size: -; v_call: TRBV28; d_call: TRBD2; j_call: TRBJ2-3; cdr3_nt: TGTGCCAGCAGGTCAGGACTAGCGGGAGGGCGGACAGATACGCAGTATTTT; cdr3_aa: CASRSGLAGGRTDTQYF
clone_size: -; v_call: TRBV10-3; d_call: TRBD2; j_call: TRBJ2-1; cdr3_nt: TGTGCCATCAGTGCCGGGGGGACTAGCGGTAACAATGAGCAGTTCTTC; cdr3_aa: CAISAGGTSGNNEQFF
clone_size: -; v_call: TRBV7-9; d_call: TRBD2; j_call: TRBJ2-1; cdr3_nt: TGTGCCAGCAGCTTACTAGCGGGAGGCGGCTCCTACAATGAGCAGTTCTTC; cdr3_aa: CASSLLAGGGSYNEQFF